Each of the 2 T cell receptor beta chains below was sequenced from the same sample in a study. TCRdb fed the 5' RACE reads into MiXCR, producing one record per CDR3 protein. The data hold roughly 50,000 distinct CDR3 sequences, with roughly 17% observed a single time. The sequencing sample was made of naive CD4+ T cells sorted from blood. As for subset: naive CD4+ T cells, CD4+CD45RA+CD25-. Receptor source: a female donor with breast cancer.

This clonotype has a handful of counts. The rearrangement joins TRBV30 to TRBJ2-7; the match to TRBD2 covers 8 bases. CDR3 length: 15 amino acids. CDR1 and CDR2 from the germline V gene are GTSNPN and SVGIG (reference sequence). With 0 bases clipped from V and 5 bases from J, the junction kept 9 bases outside the gene matches. This CDR3 reads CAWSVPRAGDNEQYF. CDR3 nucleotides: TGTGCCTGGAGTGTCCCCCGAGCGGGAGATAACGAGCAGTACTTC. Based on the CDR3 plus reference TRBV30 and TRBJ2-7, the full variable domain is SQTIHQWPATLVQPVGSPLSLECTVEGTSNPNLYWYRQAAGRGLQLLFYSVGIGQISSEVPQNLSASRPQDRQFILSSKKLLLSDSGFYLCAWSVPRAGDNEQYFGPGTRLTVT.

This chain uses TRBV24-1 with TRBJ2-3; perhaps TRBD1 as D (6 bases). CDR1 KGHDR and CDR2 SFDVKD come from the germline V gene. The CDR3 consists of 14 residues. V shed 9 bases and J shed 1 base, with 13 bases lying between them. The CDR3 loop is CATAGQPGTDTQYF. The CDR3 nucleotides read TGTGCCACCGCCGGACAGCCCGGCACAGATACGCAGTATTTT.